The 13 T cell receptor beta chains listed next were all sequenced from one sample in a study of response to subunit inactivated influenza vaccine. TCRdb analysed the RT-PCR reads with MiXCR anew, one entry per CDR3 protein. The table lists about 500,000 distinct CDR3 sequences, more than 15% of them singletons. The specimen comprised CD4+ T cells sorted from PBMCs, sampled less than 30 months after vaccination. These receptors were obtained from a man aged 50 to 69 who received an inactivated influenza vaccine.

V usage is TRBV7-2 and J usage is TRBJ2-3; 9 bases are shared with TRBD2. From germline, CDR1 is SGHTA and CDR2 FQGNSA. Trimming took 0 bases from V and 1 from J; bases not matched to a gene: 2. The CDR3 consists of 16 residues. CDR3 coding DNA: TGTGCCAGCAGCTTAGCGCCTAGCGGGGGCACAGATACGCAGTATTTT. The encoded protein is CASSLAPSGGTDTQYF.

This clonotype was observed a handful of times. This chain uses TRBV10-3 with TRBJ2-2, with 7 bases identical to TRBD1. CDR3 length equals 15 residues. The germline V gene has CDR1 ENHRY and CDR2 SYGVKD. Trimming took 6 bases from V and 5 from J; bases not matched to a gene: 9. The chain's CDR3 is CAISRQGTRTGELFF. CDR3 sequence (DNA): TGTGCCATCAGCAGACAGGGCACGCGGACCGGGGAGCTGTTTTTT.

The V call is TRBV7-9, the J call TRBJ2-4; no definite D call. CDR1 SEHNR and CDR2 FQNEAQ come from the germline V gene (reference sequence). Trimming pared 4 bases from V and 7 bases from J, leaving 11 bases between. This CDR3 is built from 13 residues. The CDR3 DNA is TGTGCCAGCAGCTCGTCGGGCCCTAACATTCAGTACTTC. Translation: CASSSSGPNIQYF.

This rearrangement joins TRBV20-1 to TRBJ2-1, with unresolved D. Germline V gene sequence: CDR1 DFQATT, CDR2 SNEGSKA (reference sequence). The CDR3 is made up of 12 amino acids. Trimming took off 0 bases at V and 9 bases at J, with 9 bases between the two ends. CDR3 sequence (DNA): TGCAGTGCTAGAGATCGAGAAAGTGAGCAGTTCTTC. Translation gives CSARDRESEQFF.

This clonotype was seen more than once but under ten times. The gene calls are TRBV9 and TRBJ2-1; 8 bases are a match to TRBD2. The CDR3 totals 16 residues. Per germline, CDR1 SGDLS and CDR2 YYNGEE. V lost 4 bases, J lost 4 bases, and 10 bases stayed unmatched. CDR3: CASSPTGGGTYNEQFF. CDR3 DNA sequence: TGTGCCAGCAGCCCAACCGGCGGGGGGACGTACAATGAGCAGTTCTTC.

The rearrangement joins TRBV2 to TRBJ2-3; D is undetermined. The CDR3 runs to 12 residues. Germline CDR1 and CDR2: SNHLY and FYNNEI. Between the trimmed V and J ends, which lost 4 bases and 6 bases, there was a span of 8 bases. CDR3 in amino acids: CASSGPGDTQYF. The CDR3 DNA follows: TGTGCCAGCAGTGGGCCCGGGGATACGCAGTATTTT. Using reference TRBV2 and TRBJ2-3 for the parts outside the CDR3, the full variable domain is EPEVTQTPSHQVTQMGQEVILRCVPISNHLYFYWYRQILGQKVEFLVSFYNNEISEKSEIFDDQFSVERPDGSNFTLKIRSTKLEDSAMYFCASSGPGDTQYFGPGTRLTVL.

This sequence joins TRBV27 and TRBJ2-5; D remains ambiguous. The CDR3 spans 14 residues. The V end lost 6 bases, the J end lost 2 bases, and 13 bases lay between the germline ends. Looked up from germline, CDR1 is MNHEY and CDR2 is SMNVEV (reference sequence). CDR3 sequence (DNA): TGTGCCAGCAGCTCCCCCTTAAAACAAGAGACCCAGTACTTC. This encodes CASSSPLKQETQYF.

This clonotype was counted many times. The chain links TRBV11-2 to TRBJ2-1, with TRBD2 matching 13 bases. The CDR3 consists of 16 residues. The germline gives CDR1 SGHAT, CDR2 FQNNGV. The J segment lost 10 bases and the V segment lost 2 bases, leaving 8 bases of the junction unmatched. The DNA of the CDR3 is TGTGCCAGCAGCTTATCTGGACTAGCGGGGGTAAAGGAGCAGTTCTTC. This gives the protein CASSLSGLAGVKEQFF. Variable domain in full (rest from reference TRBV11-2 and TRBJ2-1): EAGVAQSPRYKIIEKRQSVAFWCNPISGHATLYWYQQILGQGPKLLIQFQNNGVVDDSQLPKDRFSAERLKGVDSTLKIQPAKLEDSAVYLCASSLSGLAGVKEQFFGPGTRLTVL.

This clonotype occurred a few times. This rearrangement joins TRBV12-3 or TRBV12-4 to TRBJ2-1; 7 bases map to TRBD2. The V and J ends lost 6 bases and 5 bases, in that order; junction bases with no gene match: 16. The length of the CDR3 is 17 residues. The CDR3 reads CASSLRVRGRAHNEQFF. CDR3 DNA: TGTGCCAGCAGCCTCAGGGTTCGGGGGAGGGCCCACAATGAGCAGTTCTTC.

This clonotype has a count of ten or more. The V gene is TRBV4-2, the J gene TRBJ2-7; unclear D gene. The V end lost 0 bases, the J end lost 7 bases, and 13 bases lay between the germline ends. Per the germline V gene, CDR1 is LGHNA and CDR2 is YNFKEQ. CDR3 length: 14 amino acids. The CDR3 is CASSQDPGSWEQYF. CDR3 bases: TGTGCCAGCAGCCAAGATCCCGGGTCGTGGGAGCAGTACTTC.

The genes are TRBV4-2 and TRBJ2-5; unclear D gene. This CDR3 contains 12 residues. Trimming stripped 3 bases from V and 5 bases from J, with 7 bases between. The germline V gene has CDR1 LGHNA and CDR2 YNFKEQ. The CDR3, as DNA: TGTGCCAGCAGCCAGTCCATGGAGACCCAGTACTTC. Translated: CASSQSMETQYF.

The chain couples TRBV20-1 to TRBJ2-1; no firm D call. V lost 6 bases, J lost 8 bases, and 14 bases lay in between. CDR3 size: 12 residues. The germline V gene has CDR1 DFQATT and CDR2 SNEGSKA (reference sequence). The CDR3 region has the DNA TGCAGTGCCGCGGCAGCTAGGTATGAGCAGTTCTTC. It yields the protein CSAAAARYEQFF.

The gene calls are TRBV5-1 and TRBJ2-5, with D uncertain. V was trimmed by 2 bases and J by 5 bases, leaving 10 bases between them. Germline V CDR1 and CDR2: SGHRS, YFSETQ. The CDR3 totals 13 residues. DNA of the CDR3: TGCGCCAGCAGCTTTAATGTTGGGGAGACCCAGTACTTC. Amino acids: CASSFNVGETQYF.